Sequencing of this T cell receptor beta chain was carried out in a study of post-analysis software for immune sequencing data. This CDR3 region has 15 residues. The germline V gene has CDR1 MNHEY and CDR2 SVGAGI. Trimming took 1 base from V and 0 from J, leaving 8 bases between them. Details on this clonotype: Antigen unknown.

Built from TCR beta cDNA, the libraries had unique molecular identifiers in them. Input of about 0.95 to 11 million T cells yielded roughly 0.5 million cDNA molecules. TCRdb reprocessed the PCR reads via MiXCR and lists one record per CDR3 protein. Counted here are roughly 600,000 distinct CDR3 sequences, roughly 47% occurring once; the ten biggest clones make up about 1.5%. Findings and caveats of the study: Patients had higher frequencies than controls of about five TRBV segments, including TRBV5-6, TRBV5-1 and TRBV20-1. Versus controls, multiple sclerosis patients showed significantly lower diversity (normalized Chao1).

Sequencing was done on a sample of blood. The V call is TRBV6-5, the J call TRBJ2-3; D perhaps matches TRBD1 (5 bases). This clonotype was obtained from a girl aged 5 to 17 with multiple sclerosis. For the CDR3, the DNA is TGTGCCAGCAGTTACTTCCCAGGGAGCACAGATACGCAGTATTTT. Its protein product is CASSYFPGSTDTQYF.